This TCR beta chain originates from a study of HIV-infected children after antiretroviral therapy interruption. Study as a whole: EBV and CMV exposure was recorded in most children. Samples from the continuous-treatment group were taken at weeks 0, 48 and 150.

Treatment noted: PENTA 11 planned treatment interruption arm or continuous ART arm. A 3' RACE protocol on RNA, with unique molecular identifiers, produced the TCR library. TCRdb re-called the 3' RACE reads through MiXCR, storing one row per CDR3 protein. The data contain around 41,000 distinct CDR3 sequences, under 8% of them seen just once; the ten biggest clones take up approximately 0.97%. Comments on this clonotype: Its matching antigen is unknown.

The CDR3 is 15 residues long. V was pared by 6 bases and J by 7 bases, with 10 bases of the junction left unmatched. CDR1 is DFQATT and CDR2 is SNEGSKA in the germline V gene (reference sequence). Study-level findings and limits: Sorted CD45RA+ naive cells might include minor non-naive CD45RA+ cells. Naive CD4+ Gini coefficient rose by interruption end, suggesting clonal expansion.

Sequencing was performed on CD45RA+ CD4+ T cells from PBMCs, pooled from several time points, taken from a donor given antiretroviral therapy, either interrupted or continuous. The subset here: naive CD4+ CD45RA+ CD45RO- T cells. The J gene is TRBJ2-1, the V gene TRBV20-1, with TRBD2 matching 12 bases. This sequence was found in a pool of human donors with HIV. For the CDR3, the DNA is TGCAGTGCCTATTCCCCGGGACTAGCGGGTAATGAGCAGTTCTTC. Its translation is CSAYSPGLAGNEQFF.